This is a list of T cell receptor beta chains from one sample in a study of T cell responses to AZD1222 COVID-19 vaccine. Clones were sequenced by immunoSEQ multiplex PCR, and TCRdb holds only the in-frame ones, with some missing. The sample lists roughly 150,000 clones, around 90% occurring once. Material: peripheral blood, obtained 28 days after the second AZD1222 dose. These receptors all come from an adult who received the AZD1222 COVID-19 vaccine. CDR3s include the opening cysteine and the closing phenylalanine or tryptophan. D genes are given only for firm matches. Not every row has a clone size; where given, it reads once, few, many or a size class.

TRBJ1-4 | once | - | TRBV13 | TGTGCCAGCAGCCAAGAAAATTTGGTACAGAGGAATGAAAAACTGTTTTTT | CASSQENLVQRNEKLFF
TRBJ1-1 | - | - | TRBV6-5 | TGTGCCAGCAGTTCCGGGACGGGGAACACTGAAGCTTTCTTT | CASSSGTGNTEAFF
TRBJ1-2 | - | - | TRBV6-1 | TGTGCCAGCAGTGAAGCCTGGACCGGGACCTATGGCTACACCTTC | CASSEAWTGTYGYTF
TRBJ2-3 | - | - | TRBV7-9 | TGTGCCAGCAGCTACGGAAGAGATACGCAGTATTTT | CASSYGRDTQYF
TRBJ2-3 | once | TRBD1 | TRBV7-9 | TGTGCCAGCAGTTTACGGCAGGGGGCTACAGATACGCAGTATTTT | CASSLRQGATDTQYF
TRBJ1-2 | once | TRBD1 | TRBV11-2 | TGTGCCAGCAGCTCAAGACAGGGGACGTACTATGGCTACACCTTC | CASSSRQGTYYGYTF
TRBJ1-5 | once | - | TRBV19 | TGTGCCAGTAGTATACGGGACGCTTACAATCAGCCCCAGCATTTT | CASSIRDAYNQPQHF
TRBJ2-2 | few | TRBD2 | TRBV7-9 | TGTGCCAGCAGCCCCGGGACTACCTACACCGGGGAGCTGTTTTTT | CASSPGTTYTGELFF
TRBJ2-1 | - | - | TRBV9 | TGTGCCAGCACACGGGGTGGGGTAGATAGGAATGAGCAGTTCTTC | CASTRGGVDRNEQFF
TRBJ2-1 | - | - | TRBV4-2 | TGTGCCAGCAGCCGCTTCGGGACTCTCGAGGGCAATGAGCAGTTCTTC | CASSRFGTLEGNEQFF
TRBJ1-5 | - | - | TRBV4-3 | TGCGCCAGCAGCCAAGATTATTCAGGGGGCAATCAGCCCCAGCATTTT | CASSQDYSGGNQPQHF
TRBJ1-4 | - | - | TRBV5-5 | TGTGCCAGCAGCAGACAGGCGGTCGGGGATGAAAAACTGTTTTTT | CASSRQAVGDEKLFF
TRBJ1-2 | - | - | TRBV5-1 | TGCGCCAGCAGTATGGAGGGAAGGGTACATGGCTACACCTTC | CASSMEGRVHGYTF
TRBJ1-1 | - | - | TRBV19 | TGTGCCAGTAGTATGGGCGGTTCGAACACTGAAGCTTTCTTT | CASSMGGSNTEAFF
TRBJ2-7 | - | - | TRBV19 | TGTGCCAGTAGTTCGGCAGGGAACTCCTACGAGCAGTACTTC | CASSSAGNSYEQYF
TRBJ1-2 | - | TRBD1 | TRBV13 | TGTGCCAGCAGCTCCGTCAGGGGGGGCTACACCTTC | CASSSVRGGYTF
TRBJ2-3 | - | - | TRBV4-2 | TGTGCCAGCAGCCAAGATACGGGGGGCCATCCAGATACGCAGTATTTT | CASSQDTGGHPDTQYF
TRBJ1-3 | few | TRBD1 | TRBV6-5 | TGTGCCAGCAGTTCCTCGGGACAGGGGATAAGGAACACCATATATTTT | CASSSSGQGIRNTIYF
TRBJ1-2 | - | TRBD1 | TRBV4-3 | TGCGCCAGCAGCCAAGAAATGAGGGGGCTCGGGTATGGCTACACCTTC | CASSQEMRGLGYGYTF
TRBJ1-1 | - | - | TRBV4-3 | TGCGCCAGCAGCCAAGATGCCAGGGTGAACACTGAAGCTTTCTTT | CASSQDARVNTEAFF
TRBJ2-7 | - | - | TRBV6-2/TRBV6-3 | TGTGCCAGCAGTTACTCGAAACTAGCCCCCCGAGGCGAGCAGTACTTC | CASSYSKLAPRGEQYF
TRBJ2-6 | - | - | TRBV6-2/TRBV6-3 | TGTGCCAGCAGTAGTCATGGGGATGGGGCCAACGTCCTGACTTTC | CASSSHGDGANVLTF
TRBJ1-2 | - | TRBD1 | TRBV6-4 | TGTGCCAGCAGTGACGCCCCGGACAGGGGAGGTGGCTACACCTTC | CASSDAPDRGGGYTF
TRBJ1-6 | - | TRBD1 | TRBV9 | TGTGCCAGCAGCTCCCAGGGGGACGGGTCACCCCTCCACTTT | CASSSQGDGSPLHF
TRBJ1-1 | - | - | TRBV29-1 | TGCAGCGTTGAAGGACATAGGAACACTGAAGCTTTCTTT | CSVEGHRNTEAFF
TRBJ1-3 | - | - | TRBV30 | TGTGCCTGGATTCCGGACAGCCCTGGAAACACCATATATTTT | CAWIPDSPGNTIYF
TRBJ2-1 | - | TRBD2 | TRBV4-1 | TGCGCCAGCAGCCTTCTACTAGCGGGAATAACTAATGAGCAGTTCTTC | CASSLLLAGITNEQFF
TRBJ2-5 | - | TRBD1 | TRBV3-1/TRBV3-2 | TGTGCCAGCAGCCAAGATCTACAGGGGGCGAGGACCCAGTACTTC | CASSQDLQGARTQYF
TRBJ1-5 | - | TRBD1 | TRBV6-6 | TGTGCCAGCGGTCCGGGACAGGGAAAAAGGCCCCAGCATTTT | CASGPGQGKRPQHF
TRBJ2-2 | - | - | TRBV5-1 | TGCGCCAGCAGCCTACACGGCCAGATAGGGGTGGGGGAGCTGTTTTTT | CASSLHGQIGVGELFF
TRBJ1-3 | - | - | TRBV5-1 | TGCGCCAGCAGCTTGGAACGGTCCGACTCTGGAAACACCATATATTTT | CASSLERSDSGNTIYF
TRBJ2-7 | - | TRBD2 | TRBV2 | TGTGCCACCCTCTCTCCGGGACTAGCGGGGAAATCCTACGAGCAGTACTTC | CATLSPGLAGKSYEQYF
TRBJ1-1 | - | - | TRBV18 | TGTGCCAGCTCACCACAGGGGAGTCGAGGGAAGGCCACTGAAGCTTTCTTT | CASSPQGSRGKATEAFF
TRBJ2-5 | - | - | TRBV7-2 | TGTGCCAGCAGCTTAAGATCGGAGACCCAGTACTTC | CASSLRSETQYF
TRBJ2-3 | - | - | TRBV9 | TGTGCCAGCAGCGTAGGAAGTCCGGGTACGCAGTATTTT | CASSVGSPGTQYF
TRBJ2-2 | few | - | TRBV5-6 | TGTGCCAGCAGCTTACCCTTATCCACCGGGGAGCTGTTTTTT | CASSLPLSTGELFF
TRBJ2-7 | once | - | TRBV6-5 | TGTGCCAGCAGTAAGGGGGACCCATACGAGCAGTACTTC | CASSKGDPYEQYF
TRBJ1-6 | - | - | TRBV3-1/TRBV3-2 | TGTGCCAGCAGCCCGTGGACTGATAATTCACCCCTCCACTTT | CASSPWTDNSPLHF
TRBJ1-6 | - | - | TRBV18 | TGTGCCAGCTCAGCAGCTACGTTTCACTCACCCCTCCACTTT | CASSAATFHSPLHF
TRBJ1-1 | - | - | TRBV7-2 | TGTGCCAGCAGCTTAGGTGGGGGCATGAACACTGAAGCTTTCTTT | CASSLGGGMNTEAFF
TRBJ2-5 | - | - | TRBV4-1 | TGCGCCAGCAGCCAAGATAGGGGAGAGACCCAGTACTTC | CASSQDRGETQYF
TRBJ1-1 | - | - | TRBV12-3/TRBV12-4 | TGTGCCCAGCGTCTGAACACTGAAGCTTTCTTT | CAQRLNTEAFF
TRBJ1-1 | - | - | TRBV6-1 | TGTGCCAGCAGTGAGGGGGGGAAGAACACTGAAGCTTTCTTT | CASSEGGKNTEAFF
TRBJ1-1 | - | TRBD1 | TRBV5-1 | TGCGCCAGCAGCCCCAACGAAGGACAGGGTGTTACTGAAGCTTTCTTT | CASSPNEGQGVTEAFF
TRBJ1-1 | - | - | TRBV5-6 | TGTGCCAGCAGCTTGGAGGGCCGGGCCACTGAAGCTTTCTTT | CASSLEGRATEAFF
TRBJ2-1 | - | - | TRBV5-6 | TGTGCCAGCAGCTTAGTGTGGGGGGGCCTATCGGGCAATGAGCAGTTCTTC | CASSLVWGGLSGNEQFF
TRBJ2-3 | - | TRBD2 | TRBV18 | TGTGCCAGCTCCCCCGGACAGCGGGGGGACACAGATACGCAGTATTTT | CASSPGQRGDTDTQYF
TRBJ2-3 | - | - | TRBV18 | TGTGCCAGCTCACTCAATCCCCGCTCGGCGGGGAGAAGCACAGATACGCAGTATTTT | CASSLNPRSAGRSTDTQYF
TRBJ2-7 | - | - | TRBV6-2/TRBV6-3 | TGTGCCAGCAGTTACTCGTTGGGGCCGCGGGAGCAGTACTTC | CASSYSLGPREQYF
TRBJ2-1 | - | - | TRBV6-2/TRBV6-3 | TGTGCCAGCAGTTACTCTGCCTCAGAGCAGTTCTTC | CASSYSASEQFF
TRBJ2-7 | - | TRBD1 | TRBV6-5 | TGTGCCAGCAGTCACAGGGGTGGAGGCGAGCAGTACTTC | CASSHRGGGEQYF
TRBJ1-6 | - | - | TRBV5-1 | TGCGCCAGCAGCCTGACAGTTGATTCACCCCTCCACTTT | CASSLTVDSPLHF
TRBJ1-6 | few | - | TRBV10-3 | TGTGCCATCATGGCAGGGATGGGATCACCCCTCCACTTT | CAIMAGMGSPLHF